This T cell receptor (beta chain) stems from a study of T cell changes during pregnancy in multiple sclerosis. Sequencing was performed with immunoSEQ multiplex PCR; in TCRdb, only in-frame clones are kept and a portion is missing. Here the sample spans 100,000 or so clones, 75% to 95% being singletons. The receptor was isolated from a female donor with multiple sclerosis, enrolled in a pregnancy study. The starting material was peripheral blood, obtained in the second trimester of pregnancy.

As DNA, the CDR3 is TGTGCCAGCAGCTCACAGGAGACCCAGTACTTC. This encodes CASSSQETQYF. This sequence joins TRBV5-6 and TRBJ2-5; D unclear. Trimming left V 3 bases short and J 5 bases short, with 5 bases between. This CDR3 is 11 amino acids long. CDR1 SGHDT and CDR2 YYEEEE come from the germline V gene.